This entry lists 30 T cell receptor beta chains sequenced from one sample in a study of T-cell memory formation after mild COVID-19. TCRdb reprocessed the 5' RACE reads with MiXCR, giving one entry per CDR3 protein. The repertoire holds roughly 450,000 distinct CDR3 sequences, with 15% to 20% as singletons. The specimen sequenced was PBMCs or a T cell subset sorted from them (not recorded which). The receptors were gathered from an adult woman who had mild COVID-19 (a few samples of this study predate the infection). Cell type and time point are not known.

About this clonotype: The junction departs from the called germline gene at one end, perhaps through a read error. V is TRBV4-2 and J is TRBJ1-2; D not resolved. The germline V gene encodes CDR1 LGHNA and CDR2 YNFKEQ. This CDR3 has 15 residues. In DNA form, the CDR3 reads TGTGCCAGCAGACAAGATTGGGAGACTAACTATGGCTACACCTTC. The encoded protein is CASRQDWETNYGYTF.

The table lists this clonotype with a few counts. The genes are TRBV24-1 and TRBJ1-1; the D is unclear. The CDR3 extends over 19 amino acids. Trimming took off 3 bases at V and 7 bases at J, with 29 bases between the two ends. Germline V gene data show CDR1 as KGHDR and CDR2 as SFDVKD. The CDR3 DNA reads TGTGCCACCAGTGATCCGGGAGGCAGCTTTCGGTCTCCAGAAGATGAAGCTTTCTTT. This translates into CATSDPGGSFRSPEDEAFF.

The CDR3 region has the DNA TGTGCCAGCTCTATGCGCCTATACTACGAGCAGTACTTC. Amino acid sequence: CASSMRLYYEQYF. This chain uses TRBV27 with TRBJ2-7; unclear D gene. V lost 8 bases to trimming and J lost 3 bases, with 14 bases between them. The CDR3 consists of 13 residues. Germline V gene data show CDR1 as MNHEY and CDR2 as SMNVEV (reference sequence).

Only a few counts were recorded for this clonotype. V gene TRBV4-3 combines with J gene TRBJ2-5; D is perhaps TRBD2 (6 bases). CDR3 size: 14 residues. Germline V gives CDR1 LGHNA, CDR2 YSLEER. V shed 4 bases and J shed 1 base, with 10 bases lying between them. For the CDR3, the DNA is TGCGCCAGCAGCCCTCTAGCGACCCAAGAGACCCAGTACTTC. Protein sequence: CASSPLATQETQYF.

The chain employs TRBV7-9 and TRBJ1-6; tentative D call: TRBD1 (5 bases). The germline V gene encodes CDR1 SEHNR and CDR2 FQNEAQ (reference sequence). The CDR3 loop spans 17 amino acids. Trimming took off 5 bases at V and 6 bases at J, with 20 bases between the two ends. The CDR3 DNA reads TGTGCCAGCAGCACACCGGGTCTGGGGCGGAGTAATTCACCCCTCCACTTT. Amino acids: CASSTPGLGRSNSPLHF.

This chain uses TRBV5-1 with TRBJ2-5; D gene unclear. This CDR3 is built from 14 residues. The germline V gene has CDR1 SGHRS and CDR2 YFSETQ. V shed 0 bases and J shed 5 bases, with 11 bases lying between them. CDR3: CASSLEGHRETQYF. CDR3 bases: TGCGCCAGCAGCTTGGAAGGCCATCGGGAGACCCAGTACTTC.

This clonotype was counted only a few times. The rearrangement joins TRBV29-1 to TRBJ2-3; 9 bases match TRBD2. Germline V lookup: CDR1 SQVTM, CDR2 ANQGSEA. V lost 7 bases, J lost 1 base, and 9 bases stayed unmatched. There are 15 residues in the CDR3. The CDR3 DNA is TGCAGCGCCACCACCAGGACTAGCGGCACAGATACGCAGTATTTT. It codes for CSATTRTSGTDTQYF.

This clonotype was detected ten times or more. The chain employs TRBV20-1 and TRBJ2-1; 9 bases align to TRBD2. The CDR3 consists of 15 residues. The germline CDR1 and CDR2 sequences are DFQATT and SNEGSKA (reference sequence). Trimming at V came to 2 bases and at J to 8 bases, leaving 10 bases not matched to a gene. The DNA for the CDR3 is TGCAGTGCTAGAACCCAACTAGCGGGTACGGATGAGCAGTTCTTC. It yields the protein CSARTQLAGTDEQFF.

In its sample, this clonotype was seen once. V is TRBV7-3 and J is TRBJ2-3, with TRBD2 as a possible D gene (6 bases). Trimming removed 6 bases at V and 1 base at J, with 14 bases between. In germline, CDR1 is SGHTA, CDR2 FQGTGA. This CDR3 comprises 15 residues. The CDR3 DNA is TGTGCCAGCAGTAAAGCGGGCCTAGGCACAGATACGCAGTATTTT. Translation gives CASSKAGLGTDTQYF.

This clonotype was seen more than once but under ten times. The V gene is TRBV5-6, the J gene TRBJ1-4; D is unclear. The germline V gene encodes CDR1 SGHDT and CDR2 YYEEEE. V lost 5 bases to trimming and J lost 0 bases, with 20 bases between them. This CDR3 has 18 residues. CDR3 sequence reads: CASRPFSTITSTNEKLFF. CDR3 DNA sequence: TGTGCCAGCAGGCCATTCTCTACAATAACCTCAACTAATGAAAAACTGTTTTTT.

This clonotype has more than one count but fewer than ten. The CDR3 loop is CASSPGPIETQYF. The CDR3, as DNA: TGTGCCAGCAGTCCAGGGCCGATAGAGACCCAGTACTTC. The chain couples TRBV27 to TRBJ2-5; a possible D gene is TRBD1 (5 bases). The CDR3 has 13 amino acids. Trimming cost V 5 bases and J 4 bases, with 11 bases left between them. Germline CDR1 MNHEY, CDR2 SMNVEV (reference sequence).

The V and J genes are TRBV4-3 and TRBJ2-7, with D perhaps matching TRBD1 (6 bases). V lost 4 bases and J lost 6, with 22 bases in between. This CDR3 contains 16 residues. The germline V gene encodes CDR1 LGHNA and CDR2 YSLEER. The DNA of the CDR3 is TGCGCCAGCAGCCGCTCACTCGGCGGGTCAGGGGTCGAGCAGTACTTC. Its translation is CASSRSLGGSGVEQYF.

This clonotype occurred a few times. V is TRBV9 and J is TRBJ2-1, with TRBD2 as a possible D gene (5 bases). V lost 0 bases and J lost 6, with 13 bases in between. The CDR3 sequence is 15 residues long. Germline CDR1 is SGDLS and CDR2 is YYNGEE. The CDR3 DNA is TGTGCCAGCAGCGTAGGAGGGCACCCCGTCAATGAGCAGTTCTTC. It yields the protein CASSVGGHPVNEQFF.

This clonotype was observed a few times. This chain links TRBV12-3 or TRBV12-4 with TRBJ1-5, with 8 positions matching TRBD1. Germline trimming cut 6 bases from V and 0 bases from J; bases unmatched to any gene: 7. This CDR3 has 16 amino acids. The CDR3 nucleotides are TGTGCCAGCAGCCGGGGGACAGGCGTTAGCAATCAGCCCCAGCATTTT. It specifies CASSRGTGVSNQPQHF.

A few counts support this clonotype. The CDR3 reads CASSVGFEGAYEQYF. As DNA, the CDR3 is TGTGCCAGCAGCGTAGGCTTCGAGGGGGCCTACGAGCAGTACTTC. The genes are TRBV9 and TRBJ2-7; D perhaps matches TRBD1 (6 bases). This CDR3 comprises 15 residues. CDR1 and CDR2 from the germline V gene are SGDLS and YYNGEE. Trimming removed 0 bases from V and 2 bases from J, with 12 bases in between.

This clonotype was counted only a few times. V usage is TRBV12-5 and J usage is TRBJ2-7; weak D call: TRBD1 (5 bases). Germline lookup yields CDR1 LGHNT and CDR2 FRNRAP. V was shortened by 0 bases and J by 0 bases, with 18 bases between the two germline ends. The CDR3 totals 18 residues. The CDR3 protein is CASGLVRFARTTSYEQYF. Here the CDR3 DNA reads TGTGCTAGTGGTTTGGTACGATTTGCCAGGACAACCTCCTACGAGCAGTACTTC. The variable domain in full, completed from reference TRBV12-5 and TRBJ2-7, reads DARVTQTPRHKVTEMGQEVTMRCQPILGHNTVFWYRQTMMQGLELLAYFRNRAPLDDSGMPKDRFSAEMPDATLATLKIQPSEPRDSAVYFCASGLVRFARTTSYEQYFGPGTRLTVT.

This clonotype was seen a few times. This chain uses TRBV10-3 with TRBJ2-5, with 12 positions matching TRBD2. The CDR3 has 14 amino acids. V gave up 7 bases and J gave up 4 bases; unmatched junction bases: 4. Germline-derived CDR1 and CDR2 are ENHRY and SYGVKD. CDR3 residues: CAIKPGLAGETQYF. The CDR3 DNA follows: TGTGCCATCAAACCGGGACTAGCGGGAGAGACCCAGTACTTC.

This clonotype was recorded many times. The chain is built from TRBV7-9 and TRBJ2-7; 10 nucleotides line up with TRBD2. Germline V CDR1 and CDR2: SEHNR, FQNEAQ (reference sequence). The CDR3 is 13 residues long. The V and J ends lost 1 base and 7 bases, in that order; junction bases with no gene match: 1. The CDR3 nucleotides read TGTGCCAGCAGCTTAGTAGCGGGGGGTGAGCAGTACTTC. Translation gives CASSLVAGGEQYF. Looking up the rest from reference TRBV7-9 and TRBJ2-7 gives the full variable domain: DTGVSQNPRHKITKRGQNVTFRCDPISEHNRLYWYRQTLGQGPEFLTYFQNEAQLEKSRLLSDRFSAERPKGSFSTLEIQRTEQGDSAMYLCASSLVAGGEQYFGPGTRLTVT.

This chain joins TRBV18 and TRBJ2-5; D is undetermined. Trimming left V 2 bases short and J 4 bases short, with 8 bases between. The germline gives CDR1 KGHSH, CDR2 LQKENI. The length of the CDR3 is 13 residues. The CDR3 nucleotides read TGTGCCAGCTCACCATACTCGGGAGAGACCCAGTACTTC. It codes for CASSPYSGETQYF.

The chain combines TRBV7-3 with TRBJ2-3; tentatively, D is TRBD2 (5 bases). The CDR3 consists of 13 residues. Germline V CDR1 and CDR2: SGHTA, FQGTGA. With 5 bases removed from V and 9 bases from J, the gap between germline ends came to 15 bases. The CDR3 DNA reads TGTGCCAGCAGCCAACCTGGTACGGGGACGCAGTATTTT. Translation gives CASSQPGTGTQYF.

The J gene is TRBJ2-7, the V gene TRBV24-1; 8 nucleotides align to TRBD2. Germline-derived CDR1 and CDR2 are KGHDR and SFDVKD. This CDR3 is built from 13 residues. Trimming removed 4 bases from V and 10 bases from J; junction bases left unmatched: 8. The CDR3 sequence: CATSEVAGIGQYF. Here the CDR3 DNA reads TGTGCCACCAGTGAGGTAGCGGGAATAGGACAGTACTTC.

This clonotype occurred a few times. This sequence joins TRBV10-3 and TRBJ1-1, with unresolved D. The CDR3 consists of 15 residues. From germline, CDR1 is ENHRY and CDR2 SYGVKD. Trimming took off 5 bases at V and 0 bases at J, with 13 bases between the two ends. In DNA, the CDR3 is TGTGCCATCAGTTTGGTCCTTCCCATGAACACTGAAGCTTTCTTT. It encodes CAISLVLPMNTEAFF.

This clonotype was observed a handful of times. The rearrangement links TRBV6-5 to TRBJ2-3, with 9 bases aligning to TRBD1. Germline trimming cut 5 bases from V and 5 bases from J; bases unmatched to any gene: 8. The CDR3 is made up of 15 amino acids. Germline V gives CDR1 MNHEY, CDR2 SVGAGI. The CDR3 DNA sequence: TGTGCCAGCAGTCCCCCGGGACAGGGCGGAGATACGCAGTATTTT. It specifies CASSPPGQGGDTQYF.

V gene TRBV7-9 combines with J gene TRBJ1-1, with D unclear. The CDR3 is made up of 14 amino acids. From germline, CDR1 is SEHNR and CDR2 FQNEAQ (reference sequence). Trimming shortened V by 5 bases and J by 5 bases, and 15 bases separated the two germline ends. CDR3 nucleotide sequence: TGTGCCAGCAGCAGGAGGGAACAAGGAACTGAAGCTTTCTTT. Encoded protein: CASSRREQGTEAFF.

This clonotype occurred a few times. This clone may be a read error of a much larger clone one base away. The CDR3 nucleotides are TGCGCCAGCAGCGTGCCGGGGAGCACAGATACGCAGTATTTT. It specifies CASSVPGSTDTQYF. This chain uses TRBV5-1 with TRBJ2-3; tentative D call: TRBD2 (5 bases). Germline V CDR1 and CDR2: SGHRS, YFSETQ. V lost 4 bases, J lost 0 bases, and 9 bases lay in between. The CDR3 has 14 residues. The full variable domain, its missing parts supplied by reference TRBV5-1 and TRBJ2-3, is KAGVTQTPRYLIKTRGQQVTLSCSPISGHRSVSWYQQTPGQGLQFLFEYFSETQRNKGNFPGRFSGRQFSNSRSEMNVSTLELGDSALYLCASSVPGSTDTQYFGPGTRLTVL.

This clonotype has a handful of counts. The chain combines TRBV10-3 with TRBJ2-3, with 10 bases identical to TRBD2. With 4 bases clipped from V and 3 bases from J, the junction kept 10 bases outside the gene matches. CDR3 length equals 17 residues. CDR1 ENHRY and CDR2 SYGVKD come from the germline V gene. The CDR3 DNA reads TGTGCCATCAGTGCAGAGCGGGGGGGCGGTCCGACAGATACGCAGTATTTT. This gives the protein CAISAERGGGPTDTQYF.

The CDR3 reads CASSLQMNTEAFF. CDR3 nucleotides: TGTGCCAGCAGTTTGCAGATGAACACTGAAGCTTTCTTT. J is TRBJ1-1 and V is TRBV12-3 or TRBV12-4; unclear D gene. Trimming removed 3 bases at V and 0 bases at J, with 5 bases between. This CDR3 has 13 residues.

V is TRBV5-1 and J is TRBJ2-7, with D possibly TRBD2 on 5 matching bases. CDR1 and CDR2 from the germline V gene are SGHRS and YFSETQ. CDR3 length: 13 amino acids. V was cut by 4 bases and J by 1 base, with 9 bases left in between. The CDR3 is CASSPGNSYEQYF. The DNA for the CDR3 is TGCGCCAGCAGCCCCGGGAATTCCTACGAGCAGTACTTC.

The V and J genes are TRBV11-1 and TRBJ2-7; 9 bases map to TRBD1. The CDR3 runs to 14 residues. V lost 5 bases to trimming and J lost 2 bases; unmatched junction nucleotides: 4. Germline CDR1 is SGHAT and CDR2 is FQDESV (reference sequence). The CDR3 spells CASSVDRGTYEQYF. CDR3 nucleotides: TGTGCCAGCAGCGTCGACAGGGGGACCTACGAGCAGTACTTC. Supplemented by reference TRBV11-1 and TRBJ2-7, the full variable domain reads EAEVAQSPRYKITEKSQAVAFWCDPISGHATLYWYRQILGQGPELLVQFQDESVVDDSQLPKDRFSAERLKGVDSTLKIQPAELGDSAMYLCASSVDRGTYEQYFGPGTRLTVT.

The chain links TRBV19 to TRBJ1-1, with TRBD1 matching over 9 bases. The CDR3 is 16 residues long. Germline V lookup: CDR1 LNHDA, CDR2 SQIVND (reference sequence). With 6 bases clipped from V and 3 bases from J, the junction kept 11 bases outside the gene matches. The CDR3 coding sequence is TGTGCCAGTAGACGTACAGGGGGCACAAAGGACACTGAAGCTTTCTTT. Translated: CASRRTGGTKDTEAFF.